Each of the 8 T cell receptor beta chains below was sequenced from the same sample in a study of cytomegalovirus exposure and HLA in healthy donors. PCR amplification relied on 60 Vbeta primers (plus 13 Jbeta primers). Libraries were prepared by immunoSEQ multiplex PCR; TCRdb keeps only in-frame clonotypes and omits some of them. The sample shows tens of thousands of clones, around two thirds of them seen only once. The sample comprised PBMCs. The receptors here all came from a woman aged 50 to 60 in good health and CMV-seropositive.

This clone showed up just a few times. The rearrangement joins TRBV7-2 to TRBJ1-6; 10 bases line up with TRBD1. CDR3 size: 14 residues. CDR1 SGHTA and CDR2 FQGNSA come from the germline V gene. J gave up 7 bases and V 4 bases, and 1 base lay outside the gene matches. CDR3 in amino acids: CASSSTGGNSPLHF. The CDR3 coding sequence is TGTGCCAGCAGCTCGACAGGGGGCAATTCACCCCTCCACTTT.

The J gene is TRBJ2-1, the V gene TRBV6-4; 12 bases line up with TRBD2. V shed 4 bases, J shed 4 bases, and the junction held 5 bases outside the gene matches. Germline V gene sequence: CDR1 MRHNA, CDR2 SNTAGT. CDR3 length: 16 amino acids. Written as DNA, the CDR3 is TGTGCCAGCAGTGCTAAACTAGCGGGAGGTTACAATGAGCAGTTCTTC. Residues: CASSAKLAGGYNEQFF.

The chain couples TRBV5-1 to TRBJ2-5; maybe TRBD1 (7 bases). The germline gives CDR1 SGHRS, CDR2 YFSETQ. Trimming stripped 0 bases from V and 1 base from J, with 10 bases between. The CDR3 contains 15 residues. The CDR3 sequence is CASSLGQGGQETQYF. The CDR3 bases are TGCGCCAGCAGCTTGGGACAGGGAGGCCAAGAGACCCAGTACTTC.

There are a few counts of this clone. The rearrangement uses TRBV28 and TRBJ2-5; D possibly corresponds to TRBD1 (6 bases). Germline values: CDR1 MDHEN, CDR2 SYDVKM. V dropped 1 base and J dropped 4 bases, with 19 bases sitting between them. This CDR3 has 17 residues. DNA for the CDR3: TGTGCCAGCAGTTTATCGGTGTTTGAGGGGGTGGCAGAGACCCAGTACTTC. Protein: CASSLSVFEGVAETQYF.

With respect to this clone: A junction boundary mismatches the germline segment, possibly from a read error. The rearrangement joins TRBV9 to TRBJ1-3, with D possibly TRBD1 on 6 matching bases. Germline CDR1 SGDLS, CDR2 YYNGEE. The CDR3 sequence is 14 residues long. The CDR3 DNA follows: TGTGCCGGCAGCGCCCTCAGGGGAGGGAACACCATATATTTT. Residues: CAGSALRGGNTIYF.

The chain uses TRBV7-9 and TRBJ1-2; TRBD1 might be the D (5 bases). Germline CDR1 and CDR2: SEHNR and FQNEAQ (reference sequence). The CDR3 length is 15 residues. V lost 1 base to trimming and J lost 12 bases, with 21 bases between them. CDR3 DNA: TGTGCCAGCAGCTTAGACCAGGGTTCAGCTGGCGGCCACACCTTC. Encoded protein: CASSLDQGSAGGHTF.

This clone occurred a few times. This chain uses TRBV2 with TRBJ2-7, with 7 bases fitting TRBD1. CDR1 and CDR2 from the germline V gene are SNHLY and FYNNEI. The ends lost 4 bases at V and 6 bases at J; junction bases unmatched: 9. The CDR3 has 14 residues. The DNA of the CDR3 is TGTGCCAGCAGTGGGACGACAGGGCTCGGCGAGCAGTACTTC. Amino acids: CASSGTTGLGEQYF.

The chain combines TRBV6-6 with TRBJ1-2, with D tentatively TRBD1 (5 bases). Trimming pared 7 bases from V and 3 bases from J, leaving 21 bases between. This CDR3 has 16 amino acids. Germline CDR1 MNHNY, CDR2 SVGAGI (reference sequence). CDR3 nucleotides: TGTGCCAGCACCTTAAGTAGCAGGGATCCCGACTATGGCTACACCTTC. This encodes CASTLSSRDPDYGYTF.